The clone carrying this T cell receptor (beta chain) was seen only a few times. Its antigen is undetermined. TCRdb redid the calling of the 5' RACE reads with MiXCR, one entry per CDR3 protein. The sample records approximately 270,000 distinct CDR3 sequences, 15% to 20% being singletons. Trimming stripped 4 bases from V and 9 bases from J, with 13 bases between. The CDR3 length is 12 residues. CDR1 and CDR2 (germline): ENHRY, SYGVKD. The sample is drawn from a study of T-cell memory formation after mild COVID-19. Study observations and caveats: Shrinking CD4+ clones resided mostly in CM and EM, and CD8+ ones in EMRA.

The receptor was isolated from a man aged 18-30 years who had mild COVID-19 (a few samples of this study predate the infection). Cell type and time point are not known. V gene TRBV10-3 combines with J gene TRBJ2-7, with D possibly called TRBD1 or TRBD2 (5 bases each). Sequences were obtained from PBMCs or a T cell subset sorted from them (not recorded which). CDR3 bases: TGTGCCATCAGTGTGACAGAGGCGGGGCAGTACTTC. It codes for CAISVTEAGQYF.